These T cell receptor beta chains were read from a single sample in a study of T cell repertoires in cytomegalovirus infection. These receptors are not linked to any known antigen. In TCRdb, the reads were re-called with MiXCR into one record per CDR3 protein. The table lists around 110,000 distinct CDR3 sequences, 10% of them singletons, with approximately 30% in the top ten. Sequences were obtained from PBMCs, sequenced either directly or after in vitro stimulation (not recorded which). The receptors shown here come from a human donor in good health (CMV status not recorded). Some clones in this sample may be carry-over from other donors' samples. Each CDR3 is given with its conserved first and last residue. Fields, in order: CDR3 protein, CDR3 length, V gene, D gene. D genes are given only for firm matches.

CDR3 protein: CASRGFVAQHF
CDR3 length: 11
V gene: TRBV6-2/TRBV6-3
D gene: -

CDR3 protein: CASSFREDTQYF
CDR3 length: 12
V gene: TRBV11-3
D gene: -

CDR3 protein: CASSSSGLAGTDTQYF
CDR3 length: 16
V gene: TRBV7-6
D gene: TRBD2

CDR3 protein: CASSLVPSSGNTIYF
CDR3 length: 15
V gene: TRBV11-2
D gene: -

CDR3 protein: CASSLGGPNTHNTQYF
CDR3 length: 16
V gene: TRBV7-2
D gene: -

CDR3 protein: CSVMGRLNTEAFF
CDR3 length: 13
V gene: TRBV29-1
D gene: -

CDR3 protein: CASSLYRGETEAFF
CDR3 length: 14
V gene: TRBV7-2
D gene: -

CDR3 protein: CASTEGPFSGHEQYF
CDR3 length: 15
V gene: TRBV2
D gene: -

CDR3 protein: CASSLEGGVDKGNTIYF
CDR3 length: 17
V gene: TRBV7-6
D gene: -

CDR3 protein: CASSMRRREPQHF
CDR3 length: 13
V gene: TRBV19
D gene: -

CDR3 protein: CASSPLLSGANVLTF
CDR3 length: 15
V gene: TRBV6-2/TRBV6-3
D gene: -

CDR3 protein: CASSYRVNTEAFF
CDR3 length: 13
V gene: TRBV7-8
D gene: -

CDR3 protein: CASREGLAGLQETQYF
CDR3 length: 16
V gene: TRBV27
D gene: TRBD2

CDR3 protein: CAISDMTSGRADTQYF
CDR3 length: 16
V gene: TRBV10-3
D gene: TRBD2

CDR3 protein: CASSEGGNTEAFF
CDR3 length: 13
V gene: TRBV25-1
D gene: -

CDR3 protein: CASSSRAGDNEKLFF
CDR3 length: 15
V gene: TRBV7-6
D gene: -

CDR3 protein: CASSRSGLEMNEQFF
CDR3 length: 15
V gene: TRBV12-3/TRBV12-4
D gene: TRBD2

CDR3 protein: CASSPAGLAGITTQYF
CDR3 length: 16
V gene: TRBV11-1
D gene: TRBD2

CDR3 protein: CASSSGTSGSMETQYF
CDR3 length: 16
V gene: TRBV11-3
D gene: TRBD2

CDR3 protein: CASSLDGAGGANVLTF
CDR3 length: 16
V gene: TRBV11-2
D gene: -

CDR3 protein: CASSQGGAGVGETQYF
CDR3 length: 16
V gene: TRBV7-2
D gene: -

CDR3 protein: CASSLKKREVYNEQFF
CDR3 length: 16
V gene: TRBV13
D gene: TRBD2